The 20 T cell receptor beta chains given below trace back to one sample, sequenced in a study of T cell repertoires in cytomegalovirus infection. Each CDR3 protein gets one entry after TCRdb re-called the reads with MiXCR. The sample carries more than 140,000 distinct CDR3 sequences, approximately 5.9% recorded once. The sample was PBMCs. The receptor set was obtained from a human donor in good health (CMV status not recorded). Some clones in this sample may be carry-over from other donors' samples.

With regard to this clonotype: A single base separates this from a much larger clone, so it may be a read error. V and J are TRBV7-2 and TRBJ1-4, with 9 bases lining up with TRBD1. This CDR3 is 15 amino acids long. Germline V gives CDR1 SGHTA, CDR2 FQGNSA. The CDR3, as DNA: TGTGCCAGCAGCTTATCCGGGACAGGGAATGAAAATCTGTTTTTT. It yields the protein CASSLSGTGNENLFF.

This clonotype was counted ten times or more. The rearrangement joins TRBV11-2 to TRBJ1-2, with D perhaps TRBD1 (5 bases). Germline CDR1 and CDR2: SGHAT and FQNNGV. The CDR3 is 14 amino acids. Deletions cut 3 bases from V and 3 bases from J, with 11 bases between. CDR3 in amino acids: CASSLGPVDYGYTF. The DNA for the CDR3 is TGTGCCAGCAGCTTGGGACCTGTCGACTATGGCTACACCTTC.

In its sample, this clonotype was seen many times. This chain links TRBV7-9 with TRBJ1-1; no firm D call. V dropped 1 base and J dropped 3 bases, with 9 bases sitting between them. The CDR3 runs to 14 residues. Looked up from germline, CDR1 is SEHNR and CDR2 is FQNEAQ (reference sequence). CDR3 sequence reads: CASSLDGSYTEAFF. In DNA, the CDR3 is TGTGCCAGCAGCTTAGATGGGTCTTACACTGAAGCTTTCTTT.

This chain links TRBV7-3 with TRBJ1-1; 10 bases are a match to TRBD1. CDR1 is SGHTA and CDR2 is FQGTGA in the germline V gene. The CDR3 is 15 residues long. V was clipped by 2 bases and J by 6 bases; unmatched bases: 6. The CDR3 protein is CASSLGGTGVAEAFF. The DNA for the CDR3 is TGTGCCAGCAGCTTAGGGGGGACAGGGGTGGCTGAAGCTTTCTTT. The variable domain in full, completed from reference TRBV7-3 and TRBJ1-1, reads GAGVSQTPSNKVTEKGKYVELRCDPISGHTALYWYRQSLGQGPEFLIYFQGTGAADDSGLPNDRFFAVRPEGSVSTLKIQRTERGDSAVYLCASSLGGTGVAEAFFGQGTRLTVV.

This clonotype was counted at least ten times. The rearrangement joins TRBV20-1 to TRBJ2-7, with 7 bases aligning to TRBD1. Germline V gives CDR1 DFQATT, CDR2 SNEGSKA (reference sequence). J lost 3 bases, V lost 5 bases, and 7 bases had no gene match. This CDR3 contains 13 residues. The DNA of the CDR3 is TGCAGTGCTCCGATGACAGGGTACTACGAGCAGTACTTC. Translation: CSAPMTGYYEQYF.

The table lists this clonotype with many counts. V is TRBV28 and J is TRBJ2-7; D may be TRBD1 or TRBD2 (5 bases each). Germline CDR1 reads MDHEN; CDR2 reads SYDVKM. CDR3 length equals 14 residues. Trimming removed 3 bases at V and 2 bases at J, with 11 bases between. The CDR3 nucleotides are TGTGCCAGCAGTTTCCCCAGGGACCCCTACGAGCAGTACTTC. Protein: CASSFPRDPYEQYF.

In this sample, this clonotype turned up many times. The J gene is TRBJ2-1, the V gene TRBV12-5, with 7 nucleotides matching TRBD1. V shed 4 bases and J 9 bases; nucleotides not matched to a gene: 6. Germline V CDR1 and CDR2: LGHNT, FRNRAP. The CDR3 contains 13 residues. The CDR3 DNA reads as TGTGCTAGTGGTTCTTACAGGGGCGCTGAGCAGTTCTTC. It encodes CASGSYRGAEQFF.

This clonotype was counted between two and nine times. The chain combines TRBV15 with TRBJ1-1, with 7 bases identical to TRBD1. Germline loops: CDR1 LNHNV, CDR2 YYDKDF (reference sequence). The CDR3 extends over 15 amino acids. Trimming took 3 bases from V and 3 from J; bases not matched to a gene: 7. CDR3 coding DNA: TGTGCCACCAGCAGTAAGACAGGGTTGGACACTGAAGCTTTCTTT. Translated, it gives CATSSKTGLDTEAFF.

In this sample, this clonotype turned up many times. The V and J genes are TRBV7-6 and TRBJ1-5, with D perhaps TRBD1 (6 bases). From germline, CDR1 is SGHVS and CDR2 FNYEAQ. V lost 2 bases, J lost 7 bases, and 12 bases lay in between. This CDR3 is built from 14 residues. The CDR3 DNA reads TGTGCCAGCAGCTTACTACAGGGAGGACAGCCCCAGCATTTT. Translated: CASSLLQGGQPQHF. The complete variable domain, with remaining parts taken from reference TRBV7-6 and TRBJ1-5, reads GAGVSQSPRYKVTKRGQDVALRCDPISGHVSLYWYRQALGQGPEFLTYFNYEAQQDKSGLPNDRFSAERPEGSISTLTIQRTEQRDSAMYRCASSLLQGGQPQHFGDGTRLSIL.

The chain has TRBV6-5 and TRBJ1-1; TRBD1 is a possible D gene (5 bases). The germline V and J ends were trimmed by 8 bases and 6 bases, with 19 bases remaining between them. The CDR3 spans 14 residues. Per germline, CDR1 MNHEY and CDR2 SVGAGI. The chain's CDR3 is CASGNRDLSPEAFF. CDR3 coding DNA: TGTGCCAGCGGGAACCGGGACCTCAGCCCTGAAGCTTTCTTT.

This clonotype was found many times. The rearrangement joins TRBV14 to TRBJ1-3; no firm D call. Trimming took off 0 bases at V and 0 bases at J, with 18 bases between the two ends. This CDR3 region has 19 residues. CDR1 is SGHDN and CDR2 is FVKESK in the germline V gene. In DNA, the CDR3 is TGTGCCAGCAGCCAAGATCGGCGTGGACTTGGAAACTCTGGAAACACCATATATTTT. Protein product: CASSQDRRGLGNSGNTIYF.

This clonotype was detected only a few times. The chain links TRBV29-1 to TRBJ2-1; 10 bases map to TRBD2. The CDR3 is made up of 13 amino acids. The V segment lost 6 bases and the J segment 5 bases; nucleotides outside the gene matches: 4. The germline V gene has CDR1 SQVTM and CDR2 ANQGSEA. CDR3 sequence: CSVRAGGNNEQFF. CDR3 DNA: TGCAGCGTGCGAGCGGGGGGGAACAATGAGCAGTTCTTC.

At least ten counts were recorded for this clonotype. This CDR3 reads CASSLNWANTEAFF. The CDR3, as DNA: TGTGCCAGCAGCTTAAACTGGGCGAACACTGAAGCTTTCTTT. The chain joins TRBV7-2 to TRBJ1-1; no definite D call. The CDR3 totals 14 residues. Trimming cost V 2 bases and J 1 base, with 8 bases left between them. In germline, CDR1 is SGHTA, CDR2 FQGNSA.

This clonotype was seen ten or more times. Here the CDR3 DNA reads TGTGCCAGCAGATTAAACCGGGACAGGGGTCAGCCCCAGCATTTT. The encoded protein is CASRLNRDRGQPQHF. V and J are TRBV7-2 and TRBJ1-5, with 10 bases matching TRBD1. This CDR3 contains 15 residues. V gave up 6 bases and J gave up 6 bases; unmatched junction bases: 8. CDR1 is SGHTA and CDR2 is FQGNSA in the germline V gene.

Ten or more counts support this clonotype. V is TRBV2 and J is TRBJ2-1, with D possibly being TRBD1 or TRBD2 (5 bases each). This CDR3 has 14 amino acids. CDR1 SNHLY and CDR2 FYNNEI come from the germline V gene. Trimming removed 3 bases at V and 8 bases at J, with 14 bases between. CDR3 sequence (DNA): TGTGCCAGCAGTGATGTGGGACGGAGCGATGAGCAGTTCTTC. This translates into CASSDVGRSDEQFF.

This clonotype was picked up many times. The V gene is TRBV6-2 or TRBV6-3, the J gene TRBJ2-7; D is unclear. In germline, CDR1 is MNHEY, CDR2 SVGEGT. The CDR3 totals 15 residues. Trimming shortened V by 0 bases and J by 2 bases, and 11 bases separated the two germline ends. CDR3 coding DNA: TGTGCCAGCAGTTACTCGAGCCGGGTAACCTACGAGCAGTACTTC. As protein: CASSYSSRVTYEQYF.

At least ten counts were recorded for this clonotype. The chain couples TRBV15 to TRBJ2-1; D perhaps matches TRBD2 (6 bases). V was shortened by 5 bases and J by 2 bases, with 19 bases between the two germline ends. Germline V gene lookup returns CDR1 LNHNV and CDR2 YYDKDF (reference sequence). CDR3 length: 17 amino acids. The DNA of the CDR3 is TGTGCCACCAGCCCCACCGGGGCGGGGAAACCCTACAATGAGCAGTTCTTC. Amino acids: CATSPTGAGKPYNEQFF. Using reference TRBV15 and TRBJ2-1 for the parts outside the CDR3, the full variable domain is DAMVIQNPRYQVTQFGKPVTLSCSQTLNHNVMYWYQQKSSQAPKLLFHYYDKDFNNEADTPDNFQSRRPNTSFCFLDIRSPGLGDTAMYLCATSPTGAGKPYNEQFFGPGTRLTVL.

About this clonotype: A much larger clonotype is one base distant, so this may be a read error. This chain links TRBV6-2 or TRBV6-3 with TRBJ2-1, with TRBD1 as a possible D gene (6 bases). Between the trimmed V and J ends, which lost 0 bases and 7 bases, there was a span of 22 bases. The CDR3 covers 18 residues. Germline V CDR1 and CDR2: MNHEY, SVGEGT. The CDR3 coding sequence is TGTGCCAGCAGTTACTCGGAATTACTCTGGACAGCTAGTAATGAGCAGTTCTTC. Encoded protein: CASSYSELLWTASNEQFF.

As to this clonotype: This may be a read error, as it is one base from a much larger clone. This chain connects TRBV12-3 or TRBV12-4 to TRBJ2-1; 9 bases line up with TRBD2. This CDR3 has 16 residues. This CDR3 is CASSPLTSGLYNKQFF. In nucleotides, the CDR3 is TGTGCCAGCAGTCCATTGACTAGCGGTCTATACAATAAGCAGTTCTTC.

This clonotype has a count of ten or more. This chain uses TRBV19 with TRBJ1-1, with TRBD1 matching 7 bases. V lost 2 bases, J lost 1 base, and 4 bases stayed unmatched. Germline V gives CDR1 LNHDA, CDR2 SQIVND (reference sequence). The length of the CDR3 is 15 residues. In nucleotides, the CDR3 is TGTGCCAGTAGTATACAGGGGGTTTGGAACACTGAAGCTTTCTTT. Its protein is CASSIQGVWNTEAFF. Combining the CDR3 with reference TRBV19 and TRBJ1-1 gives the whole variable domain DGGITQSPKYLFRKEGQNVTLSCEQNLNHDAMYWYRQDPGQGLRLIYYSQIVNDFQKGDIAEGYSVSREKKESFPLTVTSAQKNPTAFYLCASSIQGVWNTEAFFGQGTRLTVV.